The following is a T cell receptor (beta chain) sequence with its context. Its antigen is currently unknown. The source of the sample is a study of T cells after posttransplantation cyclophosphamide. The CDR3 sequence is 17 residues long. The J segment lost 2 bases and the V segment lost 3 bases, leaving 6 bases of the junction unmatched. CDR1 and CDR2 (germline): MGHRA, YSYEKL. General observations from the study: Tissue-infiltrating T cells from skin or gut overlapped little with blood T cells. Donor-recipient repertoire similarity was low at 1-2 months, rising over year one. TRB clonality was highly associated with recipient CMV seropositivity and reactivation.

Sequenced by immunoSEQ multiplex PCR; TCRdb stores in-frame clones only, minus some. Of about 52,000 clones in the sample, 94% were seen once. Sequencing was done on a sample of PBMCs. The chain links TRBV4-1 to TRBJ2-2; 10 bases agree with TRBD2. This receptor was obtained from a woman aged 25 to 39 in good health and a related stem cell transplant donor. The CDR3 is CASSHRTSGPNTGELFF. The CDR3, as DNA: TGCGCCAGCAGCCATCGGACTAGCGGACCAAACACCGGGGAGCTGTTTTTT.